The source of this T cell receptor beta chain is a study of OX40 agonist ivuxolimab in advanced cancers. Turning to the study itself: Past anti-PD-1, anti-PD-L1 or anti-CTLA-4 therapy was accepted, and 35% to 45% had received some.

Sequencing was performed with immunoSEQ multiplex PCR; in TCRdb, only in-frame clones are kept and a portion is missing. The sample carries about 150,000 clones, roughly 92% recorded once. The CDR3 contains 15 residues. Trimming removed 4 bases from V and 4 bases from J; junction bases left unmatched: 6. CDR1 and CDR2 from the germline V gene are MNHEY and SVGAGI. Sequencing used CD4+ or CD8+ T cells sorted from blood, obtained in a trial of the OX40 agonist ivuxolimab. The V call is TRBV6-5, the J call TRBJ1-2, with 10 bases fitting TRBD1. The receptor's source is an adult with an advanced solid tumor such as melanoma, head and neck, liver or kidney cancer. The CDR3 sequence: CASSWPGQGIYGYTF. Here the CDR3 DNA reads TGTGCCAGCAGTTGGCCGGGACAGGGGATCTATGGCTACACCTTC.